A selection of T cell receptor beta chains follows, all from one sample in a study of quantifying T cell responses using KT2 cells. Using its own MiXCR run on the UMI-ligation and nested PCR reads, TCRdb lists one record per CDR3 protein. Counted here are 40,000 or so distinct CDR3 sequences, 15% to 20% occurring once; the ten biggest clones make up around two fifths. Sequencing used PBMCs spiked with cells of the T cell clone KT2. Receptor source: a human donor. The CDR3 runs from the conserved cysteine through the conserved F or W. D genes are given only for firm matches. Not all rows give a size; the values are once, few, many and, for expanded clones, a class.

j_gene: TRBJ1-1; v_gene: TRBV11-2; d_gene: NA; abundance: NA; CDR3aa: CASSLSVHSTGAFF; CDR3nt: TGTGCCAGCAGCTTATCAGTCCACTCAACGGGAGCTTTCTTT
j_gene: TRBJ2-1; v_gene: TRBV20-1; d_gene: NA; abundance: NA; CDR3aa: CSAPRGGQSDEQFF; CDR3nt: TGCAGTGCCCCGAGGGGGGGGCAATCCGATGAGCAGTTCTTC
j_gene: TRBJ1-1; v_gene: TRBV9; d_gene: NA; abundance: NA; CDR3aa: CASSLPKGMNTEAFF; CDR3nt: TGTGCCAGCAGCCTCCCCAAGGGCATGAACACTGAAGCTTTCTTT
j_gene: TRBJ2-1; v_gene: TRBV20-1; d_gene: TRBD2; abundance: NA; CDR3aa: CSARKISGTYSYNEQFF; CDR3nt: TGCAGTGCCCGAAAAATTAGCGGGACCTACTCCTACAATGAGCAGTTCTTC
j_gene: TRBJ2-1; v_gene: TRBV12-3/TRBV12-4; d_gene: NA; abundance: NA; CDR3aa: CASSLDREVYNEQFF; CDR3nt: TGTGCCAGCAGTTTAGACAGGGAAGTTTACAATGAGCAGTTCTTC
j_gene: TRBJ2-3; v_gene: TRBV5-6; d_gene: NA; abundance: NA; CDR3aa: CASSDDFSTDTQYF; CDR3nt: TGTGCCAGCAGCGATGACTTTAGCACAGATACGCAGTATTTT
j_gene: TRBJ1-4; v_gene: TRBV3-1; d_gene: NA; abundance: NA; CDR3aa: CASSPPRGAPGHEKLFF; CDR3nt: TGTGCCAGCAGCCCGCCCCGCGGGGCCCCAGGACACGAAAAACTGTTTTTT
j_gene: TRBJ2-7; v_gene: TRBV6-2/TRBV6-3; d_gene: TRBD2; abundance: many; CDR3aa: CASSPTRTSGEQYF; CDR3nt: TGTGCCAGCAGTCCTACACGGACTAGCGGGGAGCAGTACTTC
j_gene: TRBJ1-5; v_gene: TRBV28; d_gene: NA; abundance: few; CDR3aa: CATSTYSNQPQHF; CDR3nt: TGTGCCACCAGTACTTATAGCAATCAGCCCCAGCATTTT
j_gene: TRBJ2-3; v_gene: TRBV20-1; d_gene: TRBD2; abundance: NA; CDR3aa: CSALLAGGPPYTQYF; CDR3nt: TGCAGTGCACTTCTAGCGGGAGGGCCTCCTTATACGCAGTATTTT
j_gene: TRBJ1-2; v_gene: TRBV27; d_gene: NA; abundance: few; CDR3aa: CASSFGQFPLYGYTF; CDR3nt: TGTGCCAGCAGTTTTGGGCAGTTTCCCCTCTATGGCTACACCTTC
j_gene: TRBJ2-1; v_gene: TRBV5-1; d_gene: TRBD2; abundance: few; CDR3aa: CASSFLSGGASAEQFF; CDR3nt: TGCGCCAGCAGCTTCCTGAGCGGGGGGGCGTCAGCCGAGCAGTTCTTC
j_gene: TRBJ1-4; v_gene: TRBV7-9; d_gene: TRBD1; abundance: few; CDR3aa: CASSFTGTGTTNEKLFF; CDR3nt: TGTGCCAGCAGCTTCACCGGGACAGGGACAACTAATGAAAAACTGTTTTTT
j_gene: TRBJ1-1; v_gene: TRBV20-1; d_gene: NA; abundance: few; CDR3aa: CSASYPDLNTEAFF; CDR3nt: TGCAGTGCTAGTTATCCCGATCTAAACACTGAAGCTTTCTTT
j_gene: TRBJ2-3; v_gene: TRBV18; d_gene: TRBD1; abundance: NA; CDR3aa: CASSPLGQGAKDTQYF; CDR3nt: TGTGCCAGCTCACCTTTGGGACAGGGGGCCAAAGATACGCAGTATTTT
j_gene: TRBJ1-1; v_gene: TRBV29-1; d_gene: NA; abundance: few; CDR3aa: CSVELGEWAEAFF; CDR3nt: TGCAGCGTTGAGCTGGGGGAGTGGGCTGAAGCTTTCTTT
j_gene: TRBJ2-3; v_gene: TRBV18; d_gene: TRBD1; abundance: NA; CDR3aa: CASSPGTGGRTDTQYF; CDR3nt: TGTGCCAGCTCACCCGGGACAGGGGGTCGCACAGATACGCAGTATTTT
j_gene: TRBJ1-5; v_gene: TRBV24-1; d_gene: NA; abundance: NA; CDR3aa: CATSDIYRTVARHF; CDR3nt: TGTGCCACCAGTGATATCTACAGGACGGTGGCCCGGCATTTT
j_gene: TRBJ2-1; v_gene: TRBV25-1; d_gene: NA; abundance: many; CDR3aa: CASTFINEQFF; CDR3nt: TGTGCCAGCACCTTCATAAATGAGCAGTTCTTC
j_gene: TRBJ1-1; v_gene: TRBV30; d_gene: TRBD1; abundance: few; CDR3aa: CAWSVATGLNTEAFF; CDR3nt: TGTGCCTGGAGTGTAGCGACAGGGTTGAACACTGAAGCTTTCTTT
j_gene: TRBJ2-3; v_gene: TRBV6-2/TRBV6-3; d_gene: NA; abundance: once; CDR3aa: CASSYSTCTDTQYF; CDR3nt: TGTGCCAGCAGTTACTCGACCTGTACAGATACGCAGTATTTT
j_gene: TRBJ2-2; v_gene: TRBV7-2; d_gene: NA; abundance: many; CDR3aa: CASSLVQVNTGELFF; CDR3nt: TGTGCCAGCAGCTTGGTACAGGTGAACACCGGGGAGCTGTTTTTT
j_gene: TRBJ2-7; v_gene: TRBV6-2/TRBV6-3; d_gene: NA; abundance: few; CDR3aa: CASSTSRGGAYF; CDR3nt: TGTGCCAGCAGTACGAGCCGGGGCGGCGCGTACTTC
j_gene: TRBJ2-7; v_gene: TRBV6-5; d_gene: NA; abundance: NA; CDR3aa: CASSFAHEQYF; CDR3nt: TGTGCCAGCAGTTTTGCCCACGAGCAGTACTTC
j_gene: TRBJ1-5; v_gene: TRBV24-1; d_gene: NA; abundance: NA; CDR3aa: CATSPASNQPQHF; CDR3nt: TGTGCCACCAGTCCGGCAAGCAATCAGCCCCAGCATTTT
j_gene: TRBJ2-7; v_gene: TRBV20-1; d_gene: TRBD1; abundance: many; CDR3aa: CSALTGGGYEQYF; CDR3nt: TGCAGTGCGCTGACAGGGGGAGGTTACGAGCAGTACTTC
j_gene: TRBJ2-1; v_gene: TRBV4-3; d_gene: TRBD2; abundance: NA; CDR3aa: CASSQEDAGVEQFF; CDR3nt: TGCGCCAGCAGCCAGGAGGATGCGGGAGTTGAGCAGTTCTTC
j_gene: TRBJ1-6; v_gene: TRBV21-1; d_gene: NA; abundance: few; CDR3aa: CASSKGRWVSNSSPLHF; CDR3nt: TGTGCCAGCAGCAAAGGCCGTTGGGTCAGCAATTCTTCACCCCTCCACTTT
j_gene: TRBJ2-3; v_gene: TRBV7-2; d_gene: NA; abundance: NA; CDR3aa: CASSLSHATDTQYF; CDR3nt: TGTGCCAGCAGCTTAAGCCACGCGACAGATACGCAGTATTTT
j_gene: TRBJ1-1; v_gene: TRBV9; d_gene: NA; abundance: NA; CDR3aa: CASSSHGGRNTEAFF; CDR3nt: TGTGCCAGCAGCTCCCATGGGGGCCGGAACACTGAAGCTTTCTTT
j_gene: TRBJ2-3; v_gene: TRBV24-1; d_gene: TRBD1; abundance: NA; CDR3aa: CATSDGTGGTDTQYF; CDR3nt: TGTGCCACCAGTGACGGGACAGGGGGCACAGATACGCAGTATTTT
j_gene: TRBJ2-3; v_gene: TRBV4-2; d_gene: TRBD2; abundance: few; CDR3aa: CASSQGSGISTDTQYF; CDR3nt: TGTGCCAGCAGCCAAGGAAGCGGGATAAGCACAGATACGCAGTATTTT
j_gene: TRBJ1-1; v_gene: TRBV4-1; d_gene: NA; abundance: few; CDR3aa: CASSQYLIANTEAFF; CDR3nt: TGCGCCAGCAGCCAATATTTGATCGCGAACACTGAAGCTTTCTTT
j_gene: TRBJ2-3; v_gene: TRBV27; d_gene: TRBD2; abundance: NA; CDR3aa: CASSLEASGRTDTQYF; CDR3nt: TGTGCCAGCAGTTTAGAGGCTAGCGGGAGGACAGATACGCAGTATTTT
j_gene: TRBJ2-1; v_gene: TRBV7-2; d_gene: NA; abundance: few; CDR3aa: CASSLWVNEQFF; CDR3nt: TGTGCCAGCAGCTTATGGGTCAATGAGCAGTTCTTC
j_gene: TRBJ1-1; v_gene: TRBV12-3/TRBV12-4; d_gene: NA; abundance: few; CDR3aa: CASGSRNTEAFF; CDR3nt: TGTGCCAGCGGGTCGAGGAACACTGAAGCTTTCTTT
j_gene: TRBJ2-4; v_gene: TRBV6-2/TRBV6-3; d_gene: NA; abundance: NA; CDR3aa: CASSGRGPAKNIQYF; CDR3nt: TGTGCCAGCAGTGGGAGGGGGCCTGCCAAAAACATTCAGTACTTC
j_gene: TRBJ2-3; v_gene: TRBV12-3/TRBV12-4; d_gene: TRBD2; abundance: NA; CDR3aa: CASSLVAGVKDTQYF; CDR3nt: TGTGCCAGCAGTTTGGTAGCGGGAGTGAAAGATACGCAGTATTTT
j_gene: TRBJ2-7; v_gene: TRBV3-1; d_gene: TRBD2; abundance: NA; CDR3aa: CASSLRTPGLAEHQYF; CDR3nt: TGTGCCAGCAGCTTAAGGACCCCGGGACTAGCGGAGCATCAGTACTTC
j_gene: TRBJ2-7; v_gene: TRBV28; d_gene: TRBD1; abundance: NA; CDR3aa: CASRLTGTGFNEQYF; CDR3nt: TGTGCCAGCAGGCTGACCGGGACAGGGTTCAACGAGCAGTACTTC
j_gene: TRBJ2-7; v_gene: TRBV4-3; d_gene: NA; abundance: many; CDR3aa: CASSQDRATYEQYF; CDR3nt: TGCGCCAGCAGCCAAGATCGGGCTACCTACGAGCAGTACTTC
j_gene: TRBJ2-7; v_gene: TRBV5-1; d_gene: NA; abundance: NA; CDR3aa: CASSSRTSDEQYF; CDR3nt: TGCGCCAGCAGCTCCAGGACGTCGGACGAGCAGTACTTC
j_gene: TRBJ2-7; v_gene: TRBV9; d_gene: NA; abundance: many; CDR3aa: CASSSTPDPSSYEQYF; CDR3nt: TGTGCCAGCAGCTCAACTCCGGATCCCAGCTCCTACGAGCAGTACTTC
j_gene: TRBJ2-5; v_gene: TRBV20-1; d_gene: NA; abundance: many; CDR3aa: CSARAGEFRETQYF; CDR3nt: TGCAGTGCTAGGGCAGGGGAATTTAGGGAGACCCAGTACTTC
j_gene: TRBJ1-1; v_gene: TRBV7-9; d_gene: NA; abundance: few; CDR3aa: CASSLTDIMNTEAFF; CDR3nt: TGTGCCAGCAGCTTAACTGATATCATGAACACTGAAGCTTTCTTT
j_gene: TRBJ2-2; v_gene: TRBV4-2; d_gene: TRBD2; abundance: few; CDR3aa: CASSQAGTSGTGELFF; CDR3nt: TGTGCCAGCAGCCAAGCCGGGACTAGCGGCACCGGGGAGCTGTTTTTT
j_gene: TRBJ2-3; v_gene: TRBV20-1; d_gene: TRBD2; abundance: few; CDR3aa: CSARDFGTSGFGVTQYF; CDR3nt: TGCAGTGCTAGAGATTTTGGGACTAGCGGTTTCGGAGTGACGCAGTATTTT
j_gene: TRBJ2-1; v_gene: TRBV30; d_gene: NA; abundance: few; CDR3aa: CAWSRGSYNEQFF; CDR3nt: TGTGCCTGGAGTCGGGGGTCCTACAATGAGCAGTTCTTC
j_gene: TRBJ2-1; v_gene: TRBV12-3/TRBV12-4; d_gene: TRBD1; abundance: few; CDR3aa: CASRRDRGFYNEQFF; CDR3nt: TGTGCCAGCAGGAGGGACAGGGGGTTCTACAATGAGCAGTTCTTC
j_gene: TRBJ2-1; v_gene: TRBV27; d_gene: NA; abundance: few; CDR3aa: CASYDRNEQFF; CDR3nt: TGTGCCAGCTACGATAGAAATGAGCAGTTCTTC
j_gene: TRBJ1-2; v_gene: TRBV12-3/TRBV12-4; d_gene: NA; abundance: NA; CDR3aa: CASNNFLAGYGYTF; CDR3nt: TGTGCCAGCAACAACTTCTTGGCAGGGTATGGCTACACCTTC
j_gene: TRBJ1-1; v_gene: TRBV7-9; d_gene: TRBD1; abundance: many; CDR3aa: CASSRQGNTEAFF; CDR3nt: TGTGCCAGCAGCCGACAGGGAAACACTGAAGCTTTCTTT
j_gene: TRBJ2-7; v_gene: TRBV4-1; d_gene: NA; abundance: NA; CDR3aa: CASSQDPGRTYEQYF; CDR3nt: TGCGCCAGCAGCCAAGATCCAGGCAGGACTTACGAGCAGTACTTC
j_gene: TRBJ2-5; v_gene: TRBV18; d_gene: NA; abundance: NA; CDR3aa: CASSPRGAGIQETQYF; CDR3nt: TGTGCCAGCTCACCCCGCGGAGCGGGCATACAAGAGACCCAGTACTTC
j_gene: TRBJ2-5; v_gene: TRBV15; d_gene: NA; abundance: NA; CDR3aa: CATSRDQGREETQYF; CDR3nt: TGTGCCACCAGCAGAGATCAGGGAAGGGAAGAGACCCAGTACTTC
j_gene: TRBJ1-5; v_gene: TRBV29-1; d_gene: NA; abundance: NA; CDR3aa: CSVELSSNQPQHF; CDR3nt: TGCAGCGTTGAGTTATCCAGCAATCAGCCCCAGCATTTT
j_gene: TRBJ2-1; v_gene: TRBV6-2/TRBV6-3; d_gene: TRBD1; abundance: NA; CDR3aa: CASSTMAGGLYNEQFF; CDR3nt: TGTGCCAGCTCTACAATGGCAGGGGGCCTCTACAATGAGCAGTTCTTC
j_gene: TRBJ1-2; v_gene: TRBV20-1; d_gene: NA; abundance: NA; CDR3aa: CSARDQYFSPSGYTF; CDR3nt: TGCAGTGCTAGAGATCAGTATTTTAGCCCATCCGGCTACACCTTC
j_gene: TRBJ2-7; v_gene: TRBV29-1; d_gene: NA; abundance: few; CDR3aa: CSGGHSYEQYF; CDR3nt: TGCAGCGGTGGACACTCCTACGAGCAGTACTTC